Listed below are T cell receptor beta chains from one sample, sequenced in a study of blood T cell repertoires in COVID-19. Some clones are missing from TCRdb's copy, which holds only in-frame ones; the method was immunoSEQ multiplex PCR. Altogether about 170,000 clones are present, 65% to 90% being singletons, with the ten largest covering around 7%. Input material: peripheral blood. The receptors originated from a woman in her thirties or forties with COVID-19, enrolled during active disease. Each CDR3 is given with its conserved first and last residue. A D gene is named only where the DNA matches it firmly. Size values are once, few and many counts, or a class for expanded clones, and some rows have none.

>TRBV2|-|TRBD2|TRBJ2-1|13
CASSDGTSDEQFF
TGTGCCAGCAGTGATGGGACTAGCGACGAGCAGTTCTTC
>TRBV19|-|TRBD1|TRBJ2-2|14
CASSTGQGTGELFF
TGTGCCAGTAGTACGGGACAGGGGACCGGGGAGCTGTTTTTT
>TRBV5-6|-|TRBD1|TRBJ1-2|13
CASSFGQGDGYTF
TGTGCCAGCAGCTTTGGACAGGGCGACGGCTACACCTTC
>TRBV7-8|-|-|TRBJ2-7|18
CASSLEVQQSGQPYEQYF
TGTGCCAGCAGCTTAGAAGTGCAACAGTCTGGCCAGCCCTACGAGCAGTACTTC
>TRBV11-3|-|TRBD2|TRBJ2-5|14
CASSLGGSQETQYF
TGTGCCAGCAGCTTGGGCGGGAGCCAAGAGACCCAGTACTTC
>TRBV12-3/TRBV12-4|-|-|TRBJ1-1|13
CASSRDENTEAFF
TGTGCCAGCAGCCGGGATGAGAACACTGAAGCTTTCTTT
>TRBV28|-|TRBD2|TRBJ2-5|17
CASSTRSGRSYRETQYF
TGTGCCAGCAGTACCCGAAGCGGGAGGTCCTACCGGGAGACCCAGTACTTC
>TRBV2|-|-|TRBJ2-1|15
CASSALANPYNEQFF
TGTGCCAGCAGTGCCCTAGCGAATCCCTACAATGAGCAGTTCTTC
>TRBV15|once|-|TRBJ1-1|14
CATSRATASAEAFF
TGTGCCACCAGCAGAGCGACAGCCTCTGCTGAAGCTTTCTTT
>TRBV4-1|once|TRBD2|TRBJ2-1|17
CASSQEGRGGGYNEQFF
TGCGCCAGCAGCCAGGAGGGCCGCGGGGGTGGCTACAATGAGCAGTTCTTC
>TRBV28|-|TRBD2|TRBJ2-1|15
CASSLTSGSYNEQFF
TGTGCCAGCAGTCTGACTAGCGGGAGTTACAATGAGCAGTTCTTC
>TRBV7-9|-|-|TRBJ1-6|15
CASSAGTTDNSPLHF
TGTGCCAGCAGCGCCGGGACAACTGATAATTCACCCCTCCACTTT
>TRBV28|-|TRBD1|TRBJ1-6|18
CASSFGAQGAPSNSPLHF
TGTGCCAGCAGTTTTGGGGCTCAGGGGGCGCCGAGTAATTCACCCCTCCACTTT
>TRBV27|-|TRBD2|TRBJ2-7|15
CASSLGLAGSYEQYF
TGTGCCAGCAGTTTAGGGCTAGCGGGCTCCTACGAGCAGTACTTC
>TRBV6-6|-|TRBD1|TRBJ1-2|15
CASRSGQGALYGYTF
TGTGCCAGCAGATCGGGACAGGGGGCGCTCTATGGCTACACCTTC
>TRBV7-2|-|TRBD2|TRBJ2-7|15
CASSYRDYRSYEQYF
TGTGCCAGCAGCTACCGGGACTACCGCTCCTACGAGCAGTACTTC
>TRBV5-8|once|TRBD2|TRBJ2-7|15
CASSFLGSGSYEQYF
TGTGCCAGCAGCTTTTTGGGTAGCGGGAGCTACGAGCAGTACTTC
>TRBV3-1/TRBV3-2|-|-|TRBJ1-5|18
CASSQRVGTGNGNQPQHF
TGTGCCAGCAGCCAACGGGTGGGTACAGGGAACGGCAATCAGCCCCAGCATTTT
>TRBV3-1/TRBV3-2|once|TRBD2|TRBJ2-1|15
CASTVSGVPYNEQFF
TGTGCCAGCACCGTAAGCGGGGTGCCCTACAATGAGCAGTTCTTC
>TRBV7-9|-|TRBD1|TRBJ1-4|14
CASSSGQTNEKLFF
TGTGCCAGCAGCTCGGGACAGACTAATGAAAAACTGTTTTTT
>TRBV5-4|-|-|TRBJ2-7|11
CASSSGSEQYF
TGTGCCAGCAGCTCTGGGAGCGAGCAGTACTTC
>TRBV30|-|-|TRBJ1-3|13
CARSQGLGNTIYF
TGTGCCCGTTCGCAGGGGCTTGGAAACACCATATATTTT
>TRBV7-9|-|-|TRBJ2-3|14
CASSSVLHTDTQYF
TGTGCCAGCAGCTCTGTACTCCACACAGATACGCAGTATTTT
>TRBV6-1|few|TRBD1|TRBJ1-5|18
CASSERGQGRWSNQPQHF
TGTGCCAGCAGTGAAAGGGGGCAGGGGCGGTGGAGCAATCAGCCCCAGCATTTT
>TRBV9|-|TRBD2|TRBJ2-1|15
CASSVAGLADNEQFF
TGTGCCAGCAGCGTAGCGGGACTAGCGGATAATGAGCAGTTCTTC
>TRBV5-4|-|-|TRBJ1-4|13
CASSLMGDEKLFF
TGTGCCAGCAGCTTGATGGGAGATGAAAAACTGTTTTTT
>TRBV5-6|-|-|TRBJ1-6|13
CASSYSYNSPLHF
TGTGCCAGCAGCTACAGTTATAATTCACCCCTCCACTTT
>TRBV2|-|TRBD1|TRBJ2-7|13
CASRDRSSYEQYF
TGTGCCAGCAGGGACAGGAGCTCCTACGAGCAGTACTTC
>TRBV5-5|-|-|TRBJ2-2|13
CASSGEDTGELFF
TGTGCCAGCAGCGGTGAGGACACCGGGGAGCTGTTTTTT
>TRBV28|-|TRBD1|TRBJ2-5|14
CASSLRGREETQYF
TGTGCCAGCAGTTTAAGGGGGCGCGAAGAGACCCAGTACTTC
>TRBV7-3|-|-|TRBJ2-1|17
CASSLQGRGLSYNEQFF
TGTGCCAGCAGCCTCCAGGGGCGGGGGCTCTCCTACAATGAGCAGTTCTTC
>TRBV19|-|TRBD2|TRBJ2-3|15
CASRTLAGGKDTQYF
TGTGCCAGTAGGACACTAGCGGGGGGTAAAGATACGCAGTATTTT
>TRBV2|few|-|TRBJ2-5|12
CASSDTGGAQYF
TGTGCCAGCAGTGATACAGGAGGGGCCCAGTACTTC
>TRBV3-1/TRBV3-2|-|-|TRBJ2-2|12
CASHARAGELFF
TGTGCCAGCCACGCCAGGGCCGGGGAGCTGTTTTTT
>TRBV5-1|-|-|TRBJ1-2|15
CASSFKQGTNYGYTF
TGCGCCAGCAGCTTCAAACAGGGTACTAACTATGGCTACACCTTC
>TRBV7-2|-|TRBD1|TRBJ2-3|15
CASSLGGVGTDTQYF
TGTGCCAGCAGCCTAGGGGGCGTGGGGACAGATACGCAGTATTTT
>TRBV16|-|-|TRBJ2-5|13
CASSQLSQETQYF
TGTGCCAGCAGCCAACTTAGTCAAGAGACCCAGTACTTC
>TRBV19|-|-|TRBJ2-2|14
CASSTGDQTGELFF
TGTGCCAGTAGTACGGGGGATCAGACCGGGGAGCTGTTTTTT
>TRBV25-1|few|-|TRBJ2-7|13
CASRQASSYEQYF
TGTGCCAGCAGGCAGGCTTCCTCCTACGAGCAGTACTTC